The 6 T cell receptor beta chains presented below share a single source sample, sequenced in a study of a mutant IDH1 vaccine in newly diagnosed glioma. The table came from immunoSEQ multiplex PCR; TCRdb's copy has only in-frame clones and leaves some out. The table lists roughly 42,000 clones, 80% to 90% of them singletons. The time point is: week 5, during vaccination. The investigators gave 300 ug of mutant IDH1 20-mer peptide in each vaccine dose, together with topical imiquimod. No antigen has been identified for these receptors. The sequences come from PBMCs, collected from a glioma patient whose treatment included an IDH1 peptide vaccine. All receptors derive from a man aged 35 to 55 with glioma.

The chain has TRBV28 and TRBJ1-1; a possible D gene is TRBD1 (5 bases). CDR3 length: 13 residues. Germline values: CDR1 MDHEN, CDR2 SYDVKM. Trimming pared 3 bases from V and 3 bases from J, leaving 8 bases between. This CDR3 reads CASSFPRDTEAFF. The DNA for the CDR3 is TGTGCCAGCAGTTTCCCCAGGGACACTGAAGCTTTCTTT.

The CDR3 sequence: CASSPDRVPYEQYF. In DNA form, the CDR3 reads TGTGCCAGCAGCCCCGACCGGGTTCCCTACGAGCAGTACTTC. The rearrangement links TRBV7-7 to TRBJ2-7; D call uncertain. The V end was cut by 5 bases, the J end by 2 bases, with 13 bases between. CDR1 is SSHAT, CDR2 FNYEAQ, per germline (reference sequence). The CDR3 consists of 14 residues.

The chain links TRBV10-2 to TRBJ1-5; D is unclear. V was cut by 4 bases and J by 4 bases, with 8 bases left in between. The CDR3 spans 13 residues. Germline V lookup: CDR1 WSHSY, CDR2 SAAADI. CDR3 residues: CASSVRRNQPQHF. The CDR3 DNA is TGCGCCAGCAGTGTCCGGCGAAATCAGCCCCAGCATTTT.

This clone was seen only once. CDR3 sequence (DNA): TGTGCCAGCAGCATACGGATGGTCTCGGCAACTAATGAAAAACTGTTTTTT. Protein sequence: CASSIRMVSATNEKLFF. The chain is built from TRBV7-4 and TRBJ1-4; the D is unclear. This CDR3 comprises 17 residues. The germline gives CDR1 SGHVT, CDR2 SQSDAQ. V was trimmed by 5 bases and J by 0 bases, leaving 16 bases between them.

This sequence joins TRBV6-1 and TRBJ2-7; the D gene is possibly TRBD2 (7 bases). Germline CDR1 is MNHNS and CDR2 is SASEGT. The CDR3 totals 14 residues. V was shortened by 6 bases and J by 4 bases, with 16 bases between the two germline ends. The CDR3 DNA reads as TGTGCCAGCAGACCCCTGGGGAGGGGGTACGAGCAGTACTTC. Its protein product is CASRPLGRGYEQYF.

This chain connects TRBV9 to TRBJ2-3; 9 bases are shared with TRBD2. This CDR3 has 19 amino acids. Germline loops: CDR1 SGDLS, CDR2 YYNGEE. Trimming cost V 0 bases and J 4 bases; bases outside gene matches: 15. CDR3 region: CASSVVAATISGSSDTQYF. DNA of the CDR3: TGTGCCAGCAGCGTAGTCGCAGCTACTATTAGCGGGAGCTCAGATACGCAGTATTTT.